The 19 T cell receptor beta chains below were found in one sample sequenced in a study of neurological immune-mediated disorders. One entry per CDR3 protein, called by TCRdb with MiXCR from the 5' RACE reads. The sample includes about 28,000 distinct CDR3 sequences, less than 8.5% seen only once; the top ten take roughly 10%. Sample: PBMCs. The receptors originated from a woman aged 45-59 years in good health.

This clonotype was observed many times. V usage is TRBV19 and J usage is TRBJ2-1; tentative D call: TRBD1 (6 bases). CDR3 size: 17 residues. CDR1 is LNHDA, CDR2 SQIVND, per germline (reference sequence). V was clipped by 4 bases and J by 12 bases, with 28 bases between them. The CDR3, as DNA: TGTGCCAGTAGTACGGAGCCGGGACAAATACTTCTAACAAGGCAGTTCTTC. This gives the protein CASSTEPGQILLTRQFF.

This clonotype occurred many times. The gene calls are TRBV7-2 and TRBJ2-6; D remains ambiguous. Per the germline V gene, CDR1 is SGHTA and CDR2 is FQGNSA. Trimming pared 5 bases from V and 0 bases from J, leaving 8 bases between. This CDR3 region has 15 residues. CDR3 DNA: TGTGCCAGCAGCCTAAGAAGCTCTGGGGCCAACGTCCTGACTTTC. The encoded protein is CASSLRSSGANVLTF.

This clonotype has at least ten counts. This rearrangement joins TRBV5-6 to TRBJ2-6; no reliable D call. This CDR3 comprises 15 residues. Germline V CDR1 and CDR2: SGHDT, YYEEEE. V lost 0 bases and J 2 bases, leaving 6 bases between the germline ends. The CDR3 protein is CASSLAGPGANVLTF. The CDR3 region has the DNA TGTGCCAGCAGCTTGGCGGGTCCTGGGGCCAACGTCCTGACTTTC.

This clonotype appeared many times. This sequence joins TRBV29-1 and TRBJ2-3; unclear D gene. Per germline, CDR1 SQVTM and CDR2 ANQGSEA. V dropped 4 bases and J dropped 4 bases, with 9 bases sitting between them. This CDR3 is 12 amino acids long. The CDR3 coding sequence is TGCAGCGTTGGGGCCCCCCCAGATACGCAGTATTTT. This gives the protein CSVGAPPDTQYF.

This clonotype was seen at least ten times. The chain uses TRBV27 and TRBJ1-4, with a possible D match to TRBD1 (5 bases). The CDR3 is 13 amino acids. V lost 2 bases and J 7 bases, leaving 8 bases between the germline ends. In germline, CDR1 is MNHEY, CDR2 SMNVEV (reference sequence). The CDR3 DNA is TGTGCCAGCAGTTTACCGGGGGGTGAAAAACTGTTTTTT. It encodes CASSLPGGEKLFF.

This clonotype has a count of ten or more. The chain couples TRBV29-1 to TRBJ2-5, with TRBD1 matching 7 bases. J lost 6 bases, V lost 5 bases, and 12 bases had no gene match. The length of the CDR3 is 14 residues. The germline V gene encodes CDR1 SQVTM and CDR2 ANQGSEA. The CDR3 DNA is TGCAGCGTTTGCCTAGGACAGGAGGCAAAGACCCAGTACTTC. Translating it yields CSVCLGQEAKTQYF. The whole variable domain, remainder taken from reference TRBV29-1 and TRBJ2-5, is SAVISQKPSRDICQRGTSLTIQCQVDSQVTMMFWYRQQPGQSLTLIATANQGSEATYESGFVIDKFPISRPNLTFSTLTVSNMSPEDSSIYLCSVCLGQEAKTQYFGPGTRLLVL.

Many counts were recorded for this clonotype. The gene calls are TRBV2 and TRBJ2-1; TRBD1 aligns across 10 bases. This CDR3 has 15 residues. V lost 5 bases to trimming and J lost 7 bases; unmatched junction nucleotides: 8. In germline, CDR1 is SNHLY, CDR2 FYNNEI. CDR3 coding DNA: TGTGCCAGCAGTTCCGGGACAGGGGCCCCGAATGAGCAGTTCTTC. Protein product: CASSSGTGAPNEQFF.

This clonotype was picked up many times. The gene calls are TRBV7-2 and TRBJ2-7; 8 bases map to TRBD1. The CDR3 length is 16 residues. The germline V gene encodes CDR1 SGHTA and CDR2 FQGNSA. V was pared by 5 bases and J by 4 bases, with 13 bases of the junction left unmatched. The CDR3 loop is CASSLAPGQVWYEQYF. CDR3 DNA sequence: TGTGCCAGCAGCCTCGCCCCGGGACAGGTATGGTACGAGCAGTACTTC.

V and J are TRBV10-3 and TRBJ2-1; D not certain. From germline, CDR1 is ENHRY and CDR2 SYGVKD. V shed 3 bases and J shed 9 bases, with 12 bases lying between them. The CDR3 spans 13 residues. The CDR3 DNA follows: TGTGCCATCAGTGATTCTGCGGCAGGTGAGCAGTTCTTC. This translates into CAISDSAAGEQFF.

Ten or more counts support this clonotype. The rearrangement uses TRBV5-1 and TRBJ1-4, with D possibly TRBD1 on 5 matching bases. This CDR3 has 15 amino acids. CDR1 and CDR2 (germline): SGHRS, YFSETQ. V lost 4 bases and J 7 bases, leaving 17 bases between the germline ends. The CDR3 region has the DNA TGCGCCAGCAGCCAACCTGGGGCAGGAAGTGAAAAACTGTTTTTT. It encodes CASSQPGAGSEKLFF.

A note on this clonotype: Germline and junction disagree at one end, which may indicate a read error. The chain joins TRBV7-8 to TRBJ2-1, with 13 bases lining up with TRBD2. The V gene's germline CDR1 is SGHVS and CDR2 FQNEAQ. The CDR3 totals 17 residues. CDR3 sequence: CASSLRVRTSGSANEQF. Here the CDR3 DNA reads TGTGCCAGCAGCTTGCGGGTTCGGACTAGCGGGAGCGCGAATGAGCAGTTC.

This clonotype was counted ten times or more. This sequence joins TRBV12-3 or TRBV12-4 and TRBJ2-1; TRBD1 matches 7 bases. The junction had 7 bases not matched to a gene; V was cut back by 7 bases and J by 10 bases. The CDR3 consists of 12 residues. The CDR3: CASTLVGGEQFF. DNA for the CDR3: TGTGCCAGCACCCTAGTAGGGGGCGAGCAGTTCTTC.

In this sample, this clonotype turned up many times. This chain uses TRBV5-5 with TRBJ2-1, with D unresolved. Trimming shortened V by 2 bases and J by 5 bases, and 2 bases separated the two germline ends. Germline CDR1 reads SGHKS; CDR2 reads YYEKEE (reference sequence). This CDR3 region has 11 residues. This CDR3 is CASSFNNEQFF. CDR3 DNA: TGTGCCAGCAGCTTTAACAATGAGCAGTTCTTC.

At least ten counts were recorded for this clonotype. The chain has TRBV5-1 and TRBJ2-6; TRBD1 agrees at 7 bases. V dropped 2 bases and J dropped 4; count of bases not matched to a gene: 3. This CDR3 is 15 amino acids long. CDR1 and CDR2 from the germline V gene are SGHRS and YFSETQ. CDR3 sequence: CASSLQGLGANVLTF. DNA of the CDR3: TGCGCCAGCAGCTTACAGGGGTTAGGGGCCAACGTCCTGACTTTC.

This clonotype was seen many times. The CDR3 DNA reads as TGCAGTGCTACGGAGGGACAGGGAGGTGACTATGGCTACACCTTC. Protein product: CSATEGQGGDYGYTF. The chain couples TRBV20-1 to TRBJ1-2, with TRBD1 identical over 9 bases. CDR3 length: 15 amino acids. V was pared by 4 bases and J by 3 bases, with 9 bases of the junction left unmatched. Germline lookup yields CDR1 DFQATT and CDR2 SNEGSKA (reference sequence).

This clonotype appeared many times. The chain carries TRBV20-1 and TRBJ2-2, with D uncertain. The CDR3 consists of 12 residues. The V and J ends lost 5 bases and 5 bases respectively, with 9 bases between them. Germline CDR1 reads DFQATT; CDR2 reads SNEGSKA (reference sequence). The CDR3 loop reads CSARTQTGELFF. CDR3 nucleotide sequence: TGCAGTGCTCGGACCCAAACCGGGGAGCTGTTTTTT.

This clonotype appeared many times. This sequence joins TRBV18 and TRBJ2-1; D gene ambiguous. The V and J ends lost 1 base and 8 bases respectively, with 9 bases between them. The CDR3 totals 13 residues. Germline V gene lookup returns CDR1 KGHSH and CDR2 LQKENI. The CDR3 DNA is TGTGCCAGCTCACCACAACCGACGGATGAGCAGTTCTTC. Its translation: CASSPQPTDEQFF.

This clonotype was seen ten or more times. The DNA of the CDR3 is TGCAGTCCACCCCACGGCCCTGGGTGGCAGCGGAAGGGGGAGACCCAGTACTTC. Translation: CSPPHGPGWQRKGETQYF. The chain joins TRBV20-1 to TRBJ2-5, with D perhaps given as TRBD1 or TRBD2 (5 bases each). Germline CDR1 DFQATT, CDR2 SNEGSKA (reference sequence). CDR3 length equals 18 residues. V lost 8 bases to trimming and J lost 5 bases, with 33 bases between them.

This clonotype was counted at least ten times. V and J are TRBV28 and TRBJ1-4; D unclear. The CDR3 is 14 residues long. V was pared by 10 bases and J by 6 bases, with 18 bases between. CDR1 and CDR2 (germline): MDHEN, SYDVKM. DNA for the CDR3: TGTGCCACCGGACTCACAGTAGCCCATGAAAAACTGTTTTTT. This sequence encodes CATGLTVAHEKLFF.